This T cell receptor (beta chain) was identified during a study of blood T cell repertoires in COVID-19. Study summary: Sites in the United States, Italy and Spain provided acute and convalescent COVID-19 samples. PBMCs, B-cell-depleted T cells, or T cells were the source of the cDNA or gDNA that made up the material.

Authors' data handling: Estimation of nucleated cell counts relied on the amplification of reference gene primers. Sequencing used immunoSEQ multiplex PCR; TCRdb keeps in-frame clones, though not all of them. For V, J and clone size, that table is used; D and trimming come from the DNA. Of about 230,000 clones in the sample, roughly 80% were seen once. In germline, CDR1 is SQVTM, CDR2 ANQGSEA. Trimming removed 1 base at V and 5 bases at J, with 9 bases between. There are 12 residues in the CDR3. This TCR was recovered from a woman in her seventies with active or convalescent COVID-19. The specimen was peripheral blood. The rearrangement links TRBV29-1 to TRBJ2-7; D possibly corresponds to TRBD1 (5 bases). The CDR3 sequence is CSVEGQGHEQYF. CDR3 in DNA: TGCAGCGTTGAAGGGCAGGGTCACGAGCAGTACTTC.